The 5 T cell receptor beta chains presented below share a single source sample, sequenced in a study of early T cells in non-severe SARS-CoV-2 infection. TCRdb ran MiXCR on the 5' RACE reads and lists one entry per CDR3 protein. The profile shows 35,000 to 50,000 distinct CDR3 sequences, about 5.5% of them singletons. Material: whole blood, obtained at baseline. Receptor source: an adult who was a healthcare worker with PCR-confirmed SARS-CoV-2 infection or an uninfected control (not recorded which).

Comment on this clonotype: A much larger clone differs from this one at a single base, so this may be a read error. The chain carries TRBV5-4 and TRBJ2-3, with D maybe TRBD2 (5 bases). There are 13 residues in the CDR3. In germline, CDR1 is SGHNT, CDR2 YYREEE (reference sequence). The CDR3 nucleotides read TGTGCCAGCAGCCCGCCCGGGGAATATACGCAGAATTTT. Its translation is CASSPPGEYTQNF.

The sample holds a few counts of this clonotype. The chain employs TRBV2 and TRBJ2-3, with TRBD2 as a possible D gene (6 bases). Germline V gene lookup returns CDR1 SNHLY and CDR2 FYNNEI. V lost 6 bases, J lost 0 bases, and 13 bases lay in between. The CDR3 has 15 amino acids. The CDR3 here is CASRGGGVSTDTQYF. DNA of the CDR3: TGTGCCAGCAGAGGAGGAGGGGTCAGCACAGATACGCAGTATTTT.

The CDR3 DNA is TGTGCCAGCAGCCAAGCCAACTACGAGCAGTACTTC. This sequence encodes CASSQANYEQYF. The V gene is TRBV14, the J gene TRBJ2-7; D unclear. Between the trimmed V and J ends, which lost 1 base and 3 bases, there was a span of 4 bases. The CDR3 covers 12 residues. Germline CDR1 is SGHDN and CDR2 is FVKESK.

Relative to its sample, this clonotype is medium-sized (0.01 to 0.1%). The rearrangement joins TRBV7-9 to TRBJ2-2; the D call may be TRBD1 or TRBD2 (5 bases each). This CDR3 spans 15 amino acids. Trimming stripped 10 bases from V and 0 bases from J, with 15 bases between. Germline assignment: CDR1 SEHNR and CDR2 FQNEAQ (reference sequence). The CDR3 DNA reads as TGTGCCACACCGGGACGAAAAACGAACACCGGGGAGCTGTTTTTT. Its translation is CATPGRKTNTGELFF.

As DNA, the CDR3 is TGCAGCGTTGTCGGGACGGAGGATGGCTACACCTTC. Encoded protein: CSVVGTEDGYTF. V usage is TRBV29-1 and J usage is TRBJ1-2; D possibly corresponds to TRBD1 (5 bases). Deletions cut 4 bases from V and 6 bases from J, with 12 bases between. Germline V gene data show CDR1 as SQVTM and CDR2 as ANQGSEA. There are 12 residues in the CDR3.